This T cell receptor (beta chain) was captured in a study of technical replicates of blood from several donors. Points on this clone: The sample has other DNA sequences that encode this CDR3 too.

Generated by immunoSEQ multiplex PCR, the TCRdb table keeps only in-frame clones and is missing some. The profile shows approximately 70,000 clones, roughly 98% of them singletons. The CDR3 has 12 amino acids. Germline V gives CDR1 SGHRS, CDR2 YFSETQ. V gave up 4 bases and J gave up 0 bases, with 4 bases separating them. This TCR came from a human donor in good health. V and J are TRBV5-1 and TRBJ2-5, with D unresolved. Input material: T cells isolated from PBMCs. The CDR3 reads CASSLYQETQYF. The CDR3 nucleotides are TGCGCCAGCAGCCTGTACCAAGAGACCCAGTACTTC.